Shown below are 23 T cell receptor beta chains from a single sample sequenced in a study of blood T cell repertoires in COVID-19. TCRdb's table, derived via immunoSEQ multiplex PCR, lists solely in-frame clones and lacks some. This sample carries hundreds of thousands of clones, 91% of them seen once, and the ten largest clones take about 3.5%. The sample was peripheral blood. The receptor set was obtained from a young woman who had recovered from COVID-19.

V is TRBV5-5 and J is TRBJ1-4, with D unresolved. Trimming removed 4 bases from V and 8 bases from J, with 12 bases in between. Germline-derived CDR1 and CDR2 are SGHKS and YYEKEE (reference sequence). The CDR3 extends over 13 amino acids. DNA for the CDR3: TGTGCCAGCAGCGTCGACATAGAAGAAAAACTGTTTTTT. This gives the protein CASSVDIEEKLFF.

This sequence joins TRBV19 and TRBJ2-1; 15 positions agree with TRBD2. CDR3 length: 20 amino acids. The V segment lost 7 bases and the J segment 2 bases; nucleotides outside the gene matches: 15. Germline values: CDR1 LNHDA, CDR2 SQIVND (reference sequence). CDR3 coding DNA: TGTGCCAGTATCCGTTGGGGGACTAGCGGGAGGAACTGGGCCTACAATGAGCAGTTCTTC. Encoded protein: CASIRWGTSGRNWAYNEQFF.

The chain has TRBV6-5 and TRBJ2-3, with 12 bases identical to TRBD2. Germline lookup yields CDR1 MNHEY and CDR2 SVGAGI. Trimming took 6 bases from V and 0 from J; bases not matched to a gene: 1. CDR3 length: 15 residues. CDR3 residues: CASSGLAGSTDTQYF. CDR3 in DNA: TGTGCCAGCAGCGGACTAGCGGGAAGCACAGATACGCAGTATTTT.

This chain connects TRBV19 to TRBJ1-3; 7 nucleotides align to TRBD1. Per the germline V gene, CDR1 is LNHDA and CDR2 is SQIVND (reference sequence). V trimming: 3 bases; J trimming: 3 bases; junction bases outside the gene matches: 8. This CDR3 region has 16 residues. CDR3 in amino acids: CASSIKGALGGNTIYF. DNA for the CDR3: TGTGCCAGTAGTATTAAGGGGGCCCTCGGTGGAAACACCATATATTTT.

This sequence joins TRBV2 and TRBJ2-7; a possible D gene is TRBD2 (6 bases). Looked up from germline, CDR1 is SNHLY and CDR2 is FYNNEI. CDR3 length: 14 amino acids. With 3 bases removed from V and 4 bases from J, the gap between germline ends came to 13 bases. The CDR3 loop is CASSDRQGLYEQYV. CDR3 DNA: TGTGCCAGCAGTGATCGGCAGGGACTTTACGAGCAGTACGTC.

The CDR3 region has the DNA TGTGCCAGCAGCGTTTCGTCCCGCAATGAGCAGTTCTTC. Protein product: CASSVSSRNEQFF. This chain joins TRBV9 and TRBJ2-1; no reliable D call. From germline, CDR1 is SGDLS and CDR2 YYNGEE. The CDR3 extends over 13 amino acids. V was cut by 2 bases and J by 6 bases, with 9 bases left in between. The full variable domain, in which reference TRBV9 and TRBJ2-1 provide the parts outside the CDR3, is DSGVTQTPKHLITATGQRVTLRCSPRSGDLSVYWYQQSLDQGLQFLIQYYNGEERAKGNILERFSAQQFPDLHSELNLSSLELGDSALYFCASSVSSRNEQFFGPGTRLTVL.

V and J are TRBV30 and TRBJ1-4, with D unclear. CDR1 is GTSNPN and CDR2 is SVGIG in the germline V gene (reference sequence). The CDR3 is made up of 12 amino acids. Deletions cut 1 base from V and 6 bases from J, with 6 bases between. CDR3 sequence: CAWSETDEKLFF. CDR3 sequence (DNA): TGTGCCTGGAGTGAAACGGATGAAAAACTGTTTTTT.

The chain combines TRBV6-5 with TRBJ2-3; 8 bases line up with TRBD1. CDR3 length equals 15 residues. Trimming took 4 bases from V and 2 from J; bases not matched to a gene: 5. Germline-derived CDR1 and CDR2 are MNHEY and SVGAGI. CDR3 region: CASSLGQEHTDTQYF. For the CDR3, the DNA is TGTGCCAGCAGTTTGGGACAGGAACACACAGATACGCAGTATTTT.

This chain joins TRBV4-1 and TRBJ1-1, with 10 bases aligning to TRBD1. The germline CDR1 and CDR2 sequences are MGHRA and YSYEKL. V shed 3 bases, J shed 6 bases, and the junction held 4 bases outside the gene matches. CDR3 length equals 14 residues. The chain's CDR3 is CASSQPTGGPEAFF. In DNA form, the CDR3 reads TGCGCCAGCAGCCAGCCGACAGGGGGCCCTGAAGCTTTCTTT.

The chain links TRBV7-9 to TRBJ2-1; 7 nucleotides align to TRBD2. V shed 5 bases and J 2 bases; nucleotides not matched to a gene: 6. Germline V CDR1 and CDR2: SEHNR, FQNEAQ (reference sequence). This CDR3 contains 15 residues. The CDR3 is CASSHKGGPYNEQFF. CDR3 coding DNA: TGTGCCAGCAGCCATAAGGGAGGGCCCTACAATGAGCAGTTCTTC.

The chain employs TRBV5-6 and TRBJ1-4, with 7 bases that match TRBD1. Germline loops: CDR1 SGHDT, CDR2 YYEEEE. The CDR3 runs 18 residues. The V segment lost 4 bases and the J segment 7 bases; nucleotides outside the gene matches: 19. CDR3 sequence: CASSPLGPRQGLREKLFF. CDR3 nucleotides: TGTGCCAGCAGCCCCCTGGGGCCGCGACAGGGTCTTCGTGAAAAACTGTTTTTT.

This chain uses TRBV21-1 with TRBJ2-7; the table's D call, TRBD2, has no DNA check behind it. TRBV21-1 is annotated as a pseudogene. There are 16 residues in the CDR3. CDR3 coding DNA: TGTGCCAGCAGCAAAGGTAGAGGATGCTTAGACTACGAGCAGTACGTC. Translating gives CASSKGRGCLDYEQYV.

The chain is built from TRBV4-3 and TRBJ1-4; D might be TRBD1 (5 bases). Deletions cut 0 bases from V and 0 bases from J, with 14 bases between. The CDR3 length is 18 residues. Germline V CDR1 and CDR2: LGHNA, YSLEER. The CDR3 DNA is TGCGCCAGCAGCCAAGATGCCGTCAGGGCCGCAACTAATGAAAAACTGTTTTTT. It translates to CASSQDAVRAATNEKLFF.

The V gene is TRBV27, the J gene TRBJ1-5; D is uncertain. Between the trimmed V and J ends, which lost 2 bases and 1 base, there was a span of 6 bases. The germline V gene has CDR1 MNHEY and CDR2 SMNVEV (reference sequence). The CDR3 spans 14 residues. CDR3 in DNA: TGTGCCAGCAGTTTAATTTCAAGCAATCAGCCCCAGCATTTT. Encoded protein: CASSLISSNQPQHF.

This clone appeared a single time. V is TRBV10-1 and J is TRBJ1-5; no clear D gene. V was trimmed by 3 bases and J by 3 bases, leaving 6 bases between them. Germline V gene sequence: CDR1 WNHNN, CDR2 SYGVQD (reference sequence). The CDR3 spans 13 residues. CDR3 sequence: CASSESVNQPQHF. In DNA, the CDR3 is TGCGCCAGCAGTGAATCAGTCAATCAGCCCCAGCATTTT.

The chain carries TRBV24-1 and TRBJ1-6; D uncertain. This CDR3 region has 16 residues. V shed 0 bases and J shed 9 bases, with 14 bases lying between them. Germline V CDR1 and CDR2: KGHDR, SFDVKD. The CDR3: CATSDLIWQEGSPLHF. The CDR3 DNA sequence: TGTGCCACCAGTGATTTGATCTGGCAGGAAGGTTCACCCCTCCACTTT.

The chain couples TRBV2 to TRBJ1-6, with D uncertain. Germline V lookup: CDR1 SNHLY, CDR2 FYNNEI. V lost 1 base to trimming and J lost 7 bases, with 8 bases between them. This CDR3 contains 14 residues. The CDR3 reads CASSEVGDNSPLHF. DNA for the CDR3: TGTGCCAGCAGTGAAGTAGGAGACAATTCACCCCTCCACTTT.

The chain couples TRBV6-5 to TRBJ2-7; 9 positions agree with TRBD2. The germline CDR1 and CDR2 sequences are MNHEY and SVGAGI. V trimming: 8 bases; J trimming: 6 bases; junction bases outside the gene matches: 8. This CDR3 has 13 amino acids. CDR3 sequence (DNA): TGTGCCAGCGGTTGGCGGGAGGGTGGCGAGCAGTACGTC. Translated, it gives CASGWREGGEQYV.

The chain employs TRBV9 and TRBJ2-2; D unclear. Germline V gene sequence: CDR1 SGDLS, CDR2 YYNGEE. This CDR3 is built from 16 residues. Trimming stripped 0 bases from V and 1 base from J, with 10 bases between. CDR3 nucleotide sequence: TGTGCCAGCAGCGTAGTGCCAGCGTTGAACACCGGGGAGCTGTTTTTT. Translation gives CASSVVPALNTGELFF.

V usage is TRBV6-5 and J usage is TRBJ1-1, with D unresolved. Trimming stripped 6 bases from V and 6 bases from J, with 11 bases between. Germline CDR1 and CDR2: MNHEY and SVGAGI. The CDR3 consists of 12 residues. The CDR3 DNA sequence: TGTGCCAGCAGCCACCGTGGGCCTGAAGCTTTCTTT. It encodes CASSHRGPEAFF.

The chain is built from TRBV7-2 and TRBJ2-3, with D possibly TRBD2 on 7 matching bases. This CDR3 is 16 amino acids long. The germline V gene has CDR1 SGHTA and CDR2 FQGNSA. V lost 4 bases, J lost 6 bases, and 20 bases lay in between. CDR3 region: CASSSRGGPSKDTQYF. The DNA for the CDR3 is TGTGCCAGCAGCTCGAGGGGGGGGCCATCCAAGGATACGCAGTATTTT.

CDR3 in DNA: TGTGCCAGCAGCTTACTAGCGGGAGAGTACAATGAGCAGTTCTTC. It codes for CASSLLAGEYNEQFF. The chain couples TRBV7-2 to TRBJ2-1; 10 positions agree with TRBD2. This CDR3 contains 15 residues. Trimming took 2 bases from V and 4 from J; bases not matched to a gene: 2. Germline CDR1 and CDR2: SGHTA and FQGNSA.

V gene TRBV6-2 or TRBV6-3 combines with J gene TRBJ2-5, with 7 bases fitting TRBD1. With V trimmed by 3 bases and J by 2 bases, 6 bases remained unmatched. This CDR3 has 15 amino acids. Germline V gene data show CDR1 as MNHEY and CDR2 as SVGEGT. The CDR3: CASSYMSTGQETQYF. The CDR3 coding sequence is TGTGCCAGCAGTTATATGTCGACAGGGCAAGAGACCCAGTACTTC.